The 20 T cell receptor beta chains presented below share a single source sample, sequenced in a study of OX40 agonist ivuxolimab in advanced cancers. Profiled with immunoSEQ multiplex PCR; TCRdb holds only in-frame clones, not every one. The sample records about 38,000 clones, over 80% being singletons. Sequencing used CD4+ or CD8+ T cells sorted from blood, obtained in a trial of the OX40 agonist ivuxolimab. Every receptor here comes from an adult with an advanced solid tumor such as melanoma, head and neck, liver or kidney cancer.

The genes are TRBV11-2 and TRBJ1-6; D may be TRBD1 (6 bases). V dropped 5 bases and J dropped 0 bases, with 14 bases sitting between them. Per the germline V gene, CDR1 is SGHAT and CDR2 is FQNNGV. The length of the CDR3 is 17 residues. For the CDR3, the DNA is TGTGCCAGCAGCAGGGACACCTTGAGCTCCTATAATTCACCCCTCCACTTT. Translated: CASSRDTLSSYNSPLHF.

V gene TRBV11-2 combines with J gene TRBJ2-7, with D possibly matching TRBD2 (5 bases). This CDR3 contains 14 residues. Between the trimmed V and J ends, which lost 2 bases and 3 bases, there was a span of 11 bases. Germline values: CDR1 SGHAT, CDR2 FQNNGV. CDR3 sequence reads: CASSLTAGFYEQYF. CDR3 nucleotides: TGTGCCAGCAGCTTAACGGCGGGTTTCTACGAGCAGTACTTC.

The chain uses TRBV7-9 and TRBJ2-2; the D is unclear. Germline values: CDR1 SEHNR, CDR2 FQNEAQ (reference sequence). The CDR3 length is 15 residues. V gave up 10 bases and J gave up 0 bases, with 15 bases separating them. CDR3 sequence (DNA): TGTGCCAACCACCCGATGGCGGCGAACACCGGGGAGCTGTTTTTT. Translation gives CANHPMAANTGELFF.

The gene calls are TRBV27 and TRBJ2-1; D is possibly TRBD2 (5 bases). This CDR3 comprises 17 residues. In germline, CDR1 is MNHEY, CDR2 SMNVEV (reference sequence). Trimming removed 5 bases from V and 7 bases from J, with 24 bases in between. The CDR3 nucleotides read TGTGCCAGCAGTCCCACCCCCCGGTCGGCACTAGAAAATGAGCAGTTCTTC. Residues: CASSPTPRSALENEQFF.

This sequence joins TRBV9 and TRBJ1-1; TRBD1 matches at 7 bases. V trimming: 4 bases; J trimming: 2 bases; junction bases outside the gene matches: 8. This CDR3 has 15 residues. CDR1 SGDLS and CDR2 YYNGEE come from the germline V gene. The CDR3 protein is CASSPGDRFNTEAFF. The CDR3 DNA sequence: TGTGCCAGCAGCCCGGGGGACAGATTTAACACTGAAGCTTTCTTT. Supplemented by reference TRBV9 and TRBJ1-1, the full variable domain reads DSGVTQTPKHLITATGQRVTLRCSPRSGDLSVYWYQQSLDQGLQFLIQYYNGEERAKGNILERFSAQQFPDLHSELNLSSLELGDSALYFCASSPGDRFNTEAFFGQGTRLTVV.

The chain carries TRBV14 and TRBJ2-2; 10 bases fit TRBD2. This CDR3 comprises 15 residues. Germline lookup yields CDR1 SGHDN and CDR2 FVKESK. V was clipped by 2 bases and J by 5 bases; unmatched bases: 2. CDR3 nucleotide sequence: TGTGCCAGCAGCCAACTAGCGGGAGCGACCGGGGAGCTGTTTTTT. The encoded protein is CASSQLAGATGELFF. The full variable domain, in which reference TRBV14 and TRBJ2-2 provide the parts outside the CDR3, is EAGVTQFPSHSVIEKGQTVTLRCDPISGHDNLYWYRRVMGKEIKFLLHFVKESKQDESGMPNNRFLAERTGGTYSTLKVQPAELEDSGVYFCASSQLAGATGELFFGEGSRLTVL.

The chain joins TRBV19 to TRBJ2-7; D is ambiguous. The V and J ends lost 10 bases and 3 bases respectively, with 16 bases between them. Germline loops: CDR1 LNHDA, CDR2 SQIVND (reference sequence). The CDR3 has 13 residues. The CDR3 region has the DNA TGTGCCATCCTCCCCGGAATTTTCTACGAGCAGTACGTC. Its protein is CAILPGIFYEQYV.

The CDR3 reads CASSVSYEQYF. CDR3 nucleotide sequence: TGTGCCAGCAGCGTATCCTACGAGCAGTACTTC. The chain joins TRBV5-6 to TRBJ2-7; D call uncertain. V was pared by 4 bases and J by 1 base, with 3 bases between. Germline assignment: CDR1 SGHDT and CDR2 YYEEEE. The CDR3 length is 11 residues.

V usage is TRBV29-1 and J usage is TRBJ2-1; 11 bases line up with TRBD2. V dropped 4 bases and J dropped 7; count of bases not matched to a gene: 9. Germline values: CDR1 SQVTM, CDR2 ANQGSEA. The CDR3 consists of 15 residues. The chain's CDR3 is CSVVTSGRLVNEQFF. CDR3 nucleotides: TGCAGCGTTGTTACTAGCGGGAGATTAGTAAATGAGCAGTTCTTC.

The V call is TRBV7-9, the J call TRBJ2-1, with D possibly called TRBD1 or TRBD2 (5 bases each). In germline, CDR1 is SEHNR, CDR2 FQNEAQ (reference sequence). Trimming took 5 bases from V and 8 from J, leaving 19 bases between them. The CDR3 length is 15 residues. The CDR3 is CASSPGTIGVDEQFF. The CDR3 bases are TGTGCCAGCAGCCCCGGGACCATAGGGGTCGATGAGCAGTTCTTC.

V is TRBV27 and J is TRBJ2-1, with 7 bases aligning to TRBD1. From germline, CDR1 is MNHEY and CDR2 SMNVEV (reference sequence). Trimming removed 5 bases from V and 6 bases from J; junction bases left unmatched: 10. The CDR3 consists of 15 residues. The CDR3 spells CASSPLTGLSNEQFF. CDR3 sequence (DNA): TGTGCCAGCAGTCCTCTGACAGGGCTTTCCAATGAGCAGTTCTTC.

The gene calls are TRBV7-9 and TRBJ1-3; tentative D call: TRBD1 (5 bases). The CDR3 loop spans 15 amino acids. Per germline, CDR1 SEHNR and CDR2 FQNEAQ (reference sequence). Between the trimmed V and J ends, which lost 5 bases and 5 bases, there was a span of 16 bases. The CDR3 sequence: CASSPDTGMRNTIYF. The CDR3 nucleotides read TGTGCCAGCAGCCCGGACACCGGGATGCGAAACACCATATATTTT.

The rearrangement uses TRBV27 and TRBJ1-1; D uncertain. The germline gives CDR1 MNHEY, CDR2 SMNVEV (reference sequence). The length of the CDR3 is 12 residues. The ends were cut back, 4 bases at V and 2 bases at J, with 5 bases in the middle. In DNA form, the CDR3 reads TGTGCCAGCAGTTCCGTTAACACTGAAGCTTTCTTT. It encodes CASSSVNTEAFF.

J is TRBJ2-7 and V is TRBV2; D gene ambiguous. This CDR3 is built from 13 residues. V lost 8 bases and J 1 base, leaving 12 bases between the germline ends. Per the germline V gene, CDR1 is SNHLY and CDR2 is FYNNEI. Written as DNA, the CDR3 is TGTGCCAGCTTCTCGGGCGGATCCTACGAGCAGTACTTC. Its translation is CASFSGGSYEQYF.

The chain has TRBV13 and TRBJ2-5, with 11 bases lining up with TRBD2. J was trimmed by 2 bases and V by 2 bases; bases with no gene match: 4. The CDR3 consists of 16 residues. CDR1 and CDR2 (germline): PRHDT, FYEKMQ (reference sequence). This CDR3 is CASSLRASGRQETQYF. CDR3 nucleotide sequence: TGTGCCAGCAGCTTACGGGCTAGCGGGAGGCAAGAGACCCAGTACTTC.

V gene TRBV4-3 combines with J gene TRBJ2-1; D is uncertain. Germline V gene sequence: CDR1 LGHNA, CDR2 YSLEER. This CDR3 comprises 14 residues. Trimming left V 2 bases short and J 2 bases short, with 7 bases between. The CDR3 nucleotides read TGCGCCAGCAGCCAAAGGGTAGCCTACAATGAGCAGTTCTTC. Amino acid sequence: CASSQRVAYNEQFF.

This chain uses TRBV25-1 with TRBJ1-1, with D possibly being TRBD1 (5 bases). The CDR3 consists of 14 residues. V lost 3 bases, J lost 2 bases, and 10 bases lay in between. Germline V CDR1 and CDR2: MGHDK, SYGVNS. The CDR3 DNA reads TGTGCCAGCAGTGACCAGGGCGGTAACACTGAAGCTTTCTTT. Amino acid sequence: CASSDQGGNTEAFF.

The chain is built from TRBV11-2 and TRBJ2-1; D gene unclear. The germline CDR1 and CDR2 sequences are SGHAT and FQNNGV. The V end lost 5 bases, the J end lost 12 bases, and 14 bases lay between the germline ends. This CDR3 comprises 12 residues. The CDR3: CASSPDRAGQFF. The CDR3, as DNA: TGTGCCAGCAGCCCGGACCGCGCCGGGCAGTTCTTC.

The rearrangement joins TRBV7-3 to TRBJ2-1, with D possibly called TRBD1 or TRBD2 (5 bases each). Germline assignment: CDR1 SGHTA and CDR2 FQGTGA. The V end was cut by 5 bases, the J end by 9 bases, with 20 bases between. CDR3 length equals 15 residues. The CDR3 region is CASSPFGGNDSEQFF. The CDR3 coding sequence is TGTGCCAGCAGCCCGTTTGGGGGAAATGATAGTGAGCAGTTCTTC. Combining the CDR3 with reference TRBV7-3 and TRBJ2-1 gives the whole variable domain GAGVSQTPSNKVTEKGKYVELRCDPISGHTALYWYRQSLGQGPEFLIYFQGTGAADDSGLPNDRFFAVRPEGSVSTLKIQRTERGDSAVYLCASSPFGGNDSEQFFGPGTRLTVL.

The chain recombines TRBV7-9 with TRBJ2-2, with D uncertain. The CDR3 extends over 11 amino acids. Germline CDR1 reads SEHNR; CDR2 reads FQNEAQ (reference sequence). The V end was cut by 7 bases, the J end by 4 bases, with 4 bases between. CDR3 residues: CASIPTGELFF. CDR3 nucleotides: TGTGCCAGCATCCCCACCGGGGAGCTGTTTTTT.